A single TCR beta chain is shown here with its context. What it binds is unknown. In the PCR, 60 Vbeta and 13 Jbeta primers were used. Sequencing was performed with immunoSEQ multiplex PCR; in TCRdb, only in-frame clones are kept and a portion is missing. The table has 130,000 or so clones, roughly 80% seen once. Germline V gene lookup returns CDR1 SGDLS and CDR2 YYNGEE. Losses at the gene ends were 0 bases for V and 5 bases for J; bases not matched to a gene: 12. The CDR3 is 17 amino acids. These data come from a study of cytomegalovirus exposure and HLA in healthy donors. General study results and limits: As confirmed in vitro, a few CMV-associated chains were specific for CMV antigens.

The clonotype was recovered from a man aged 40-55 years in good health and CMV-seronegative. Sequenced material: PBMCs. V and J are TRBV9 and TRBJ2-3; 7 positions match TRBD2. CDR3 region: CASSVATPGGGEDTQYF. The CDR3 nucleotides read TGTGCCAGCAGCGTAGCTACGCCGGGGGGAGGTGAAGATACGCAGTATTTT. The whole variable domain, remainder taken from reference TRBV9 and TRBJ2-3, is DSGVTQTPKHLITATGQRVTLRCSPRSGDLSVYWYQQSLDQGLQFLIQYYNGEERAKGNILERFSAQQFPDLHSELNLSSLELGDSALYFCASSVATPGGGEDTQYFGPGTRLTVL.